A single sample gave rise to the 20 T cell receptor beta chains below, sequenced in a study of T cells in Graves' hyperthyroidism and ophthalmopathy. TCR beta CDR3 sequences were amplified from RNA transcripts. When the TCR CDR3 underwent first-round RT-PCR, the HTBI primer set was used. Via MiXCR, TCRdb re-called the multiplex PCR reads, giving one row per CDR3 protein. The sample lists nearly 250,000 distinct CDR3 sequences; about a sixth were seen once. Sample: blood. Receptors were obtained from a young woman with Graves' ophthalmopathy.

This sequence joins TRBV11-2 and TRBJ2-3; tentatively, D is TRBD2 (5 bases). Germline values: CDR1 SGHAT, CDR2 FQNNGV. The ends were cut back, 3 bases at V and 7 bases at J, with 23 bases in the middle. The CDR3 covers 17 residues. The DNA for the CDR3 is TGTGCCAGCAGCTTTTTTAAACAGTTCGGGATATCAAATACGCAGTATTTT. This codes for CASSFFKQFGISNTQYF.

This clonotype was found many times. The V gene is TRBV4-1, the J gene TRBJ2-5; a possible D gene is TRBD2 (5 bases). The CDR3 loop spans 17 amino acids. CDR1 and CDR2 (germline): MGHRA, YSYEKL. Trimming took 2 bases from V and 5 from J, leaving 21 bases between them. The CDR3 protein is CASSQTPPGFGAETQYF. CDR3 nucleotides: TGCGCCAGCAGCCAAACCCCCCCGGGATTCGGAGCGGAGACCCAGTACTTC.

This clonotype was counted between two and nine times. This chain uses TRBV7-8 with TRBJ2-6; D is undetermined. This CDR3 has 12 residues. V was cut by 5 bases and J by 15 bases, with 14 bases left in between. CDR1 is SGHVS, CDR2 FQNEAQ, per germline. The CDR3: CASSPGTGALTF. In DNA, the CDR3 is TGTGCCAGCAGCCCCGGTACGGGCGCCCTGACTTTC.

This clonotype was found many times. This sequence joins TRBV18 and TRBJ2-5, with 8 nucleotides matching TRBD2. Germline V lookup: CDR1 KGHSH, CDR2 LQKENI. This CDR3 is 17 amino acids long. V lost 3 bases, J lost 6 bases, and 15 bases stayed unmatched. CDR3 residues: CASSPTAASGSGKTQYF. The CDR3 DNA reads TGTGCCAGCTCACCCACCGCGGCCAGCGGGAGTGGTAAGACCCAGTACTTC.

This clonotype came up many times. The chain combines TRBV20-1 with TRBJ2-3; tentatively, D is TRBD2 (6 bases). The CDR3 loop spans 16 amino acids. The V end lost 2 bases, the J end lost 4 bases, and 19 bases lay between the germline ends. CDR1 is DFQATT and CDR2 is SNEGSKA in the germline V gene (reference sequence). CDR3 coding DNA: TGCAGTGCTAGAAGGATGGCGGAGGGGCGGGCAGATACGCAGTATTTT. It yields the protein CSARRMAEGRADTQYF.

This clonotype was seen ten or more times. The rearrangement uses TRBV29-1 and TRBJ2-5; D unclear. Germline CDR1 and CDR2: SQVTM and ANQGSEA. V was cut by 4 bases and J by 0 bases, with 3 bases left in between. CDR3 size: 11 residues. CDR3 sequence: CSVANQETQYF. The DNA of the CDR3 is TGCAGCGTTGCGAACCAAGAGACCCAGTACTTC.

The chain recombines TRBV6-5 with TRBJ1-1; the match to TRBD1 covers 8 bases. V lost 2 bases and J lost 6; bases outside the gene matches: 8. Germline lookup yields CDR1 MNHEY and CDR2 SVGAGI. This CDR3 has 15 residues. CDR3 residues: CASSYRQGLLAEAFF. CDR3 DNA sequence: TGTGCCAGCAGTTACCGACAGGGGTTGCTCGCTGAAGCTTTCTTT.

Many counts were recorded for this clonotype. The chain couples TRBV13 to TRBJ1-5; possibly TRBD1 for D (6 bases). The V gene's germline CDR1 is PRHDT and CDR2 FYEKMQ (reference sequence). Trimming left V 4 bases short and J 6 bases short, with 16 bases between. CDR3 length: 15 amino acids. The CDR3 is CASSSSGEFGQPQHF. Written as DNA, the CDR3 is TGTGCCAGCAGCTCGTCAGGGGAGTTCGGTCAGCCCCAGCATTTT.

This clonotype was seen repeatedly, ten times or more. The chain joins TRBV28 to TRBJ1-1; 9 positions match TRBD1. The CDR3 length is 15 residues. The V segment lost 4 bases and the J segment 4 bases; nucleotides outside the gene matches: 7. CDR1 MDHEN and CDR2 SYDVKM come from the germline V gene. CDR3 protein: CASSSGDREGTEAFF. For the CDR3, the DNA is TGTGCCAGCAGTTCCGGGGACAGGGAGGGCACTGAAGCTTTCTTT.

This chain joins TRBV9 and TRBJ1-3; D call uncertain. Trimming cost V 3 bases and J 0 bases, with 13 bases left between them. Per germline, CDR1 SGDLS and CDR2 YYNGEE. The CDR3 loop spans 16 amino acids. CDR3 region: CASSASGVTSGNTIYF. CDR3 DNA: TGTGCCAGCAGCGCCTCCGGGGTCACCTCTGGAAACACCATATATTTT.

The table lists this clonotype with many counts. The chain has TRBV6-1 and TRBJ2-3; no definite D call. This CDR3 region has 16 residues. V lost 6 bases to trimming and J lost 0 bases, with 16 bases between them. In germline, CDR1 is MNHNS, CDR2 SASEGT. The CDR3 spells CASRRQQSASTDTQYF. Here the CDR3 DNA reads TGTGCCAGCAGAAGGCAGCAGAGTGCTAGCACAGATACGCAGTATTTT.

This clonotype has at least ten counts. The chain couples TRBV3-1 to TRBJ1-1; possible D gene TRBD1, 5 bases. CDR3 length equals 14 residues. Per the germline V gene, CDR1 is LGHDT and CDR2 is YNNKEL (reference sequence). Deletions cut 1 base from V and 5 bases from J, with 11 bases between. CDR3 nucleotides: TGTGCCAGCAGCCAAGCGGGAGGGGTAACTGAAGCTTTCTTT. It translates to CASSQAGGVTEAFF.

This clonotype appeared many times. The chain joins TRBV12-5 to TRBJ1-1, with D possibly matching TRBD1 (5 bases). CDR1 is LGHNT and CDR2 is FRNRAP in the germline V gene. The CDR3 has 12 amino acids. V lost 6 bases and J lost 4, with 9 bases in between. CDR3 bases: TGTGCTAGTGGCAGACAGAGCACTGAAGCTTTCTTT. Translated: CASGRQSTEAFF.

This clonotype was counted at least ten times. The rearrangement links TRBV27 to TRBJ2-3; no clear D. Trimming took off 5 bases at V and 0 bases at J, with 15 bases between the two ends. There are 16 residues in the CDR3. CDR1 is MNHEY, CDR2 SMNVEV, per germline (reference sequence). Here the CDR3 reads CASSHLSFGSTDTQYF. CDR3 nucleotides: TGTGCCAGCAGTCACCTCTCCTTCGGGAGCACAGATACGCAGTATTTT.

This clonotype has a count of ten or more. The chain has TRBV4-1 and TRBJ1-1, with 9 bases identical to TRBD1. After removal of 3 bases from V and 5 bases from J, the junction contained 7 bases not matched to a gene. The V gene's germline CDR1 is MGHRA and CDR2 YSYEKL. This CDR3 has 15 residues. In DNA, the CDR3 is TGCGCCAGCAGCCACCCCGGACAGGGGAAGACTGAAGCTTTCTTT. Residues: CASSHPGQGKTEAFF.

There are many counts of this clonotype. The chain combines TRBV3-1 with TRBJ2-2; maybe TRBD1 (5 bases). Germline assignment: CDR1 LGHDT and CDR2 YNNKEL (reference sequence). V gave up 4 bases and J gave up 0 bases, with 9 bases separating them. This CDR3 is 15 amino acids long. As DNA, the CDR3 is TGTGCCAGCAGCCGGTCGACAGCGAACACCGGGGAGCTGTTTTTT. Translation gives CASSRSTANTGELFF.

This clonotype was recorded a few times. V and J are TRBV19 and TRBJ1-5; 7 bases are a match to TRBD1. With V trimmed by 3 bases and J by 5 bases, 4 bases remained unmatched. The CDR3 extends over 14 amino acids. CDR1 LNHDA and CDR2 SQIVND come from the germline V gene (reference sequence). CDR3 nucleotides: TGTGCCAGTAGTATCCAGGGGGGCTATCAGCCCCAGCATTTT. This codes for CASSIQGGYQPQHF.

This clonotype was detected ten times or more. The V call is TRBV4-3, the J call TRBJ2-5; TRBD1 matches 10 bases. Germline V gives CDR1 LGHNA, CDR2 YSLEER. The CDR3 runs 15 residues. The junction had 7 bases not matched to a gene; V was cut back by 4 bases and J by 5 bases. The CDR3 sequence is CASSPRTGGRETQYF. Here the CDR3 DNA reads TGCGCCAGCAGCCCCCGGACAGGGGGGCGTGAGACCCAGTACTTC.

This clonotype has only a few counts. A much larger clone sits a single nucleotide away, making a read error possible. The rearrangement joins TRBV9 to TRBJ1-1; D call uncertain. In germline, CDR1 is SGDLS, CDR2 YYNGEE. This CDR3 is 13 amino acids long. The CDR3: CASSPHLNTESFF. CDR3 nucleotides: TGTGCCAGCAGCCCCCATCTGAACACTGAATCTTTCTTT.

This clonotype was observed at least ten times. The chain combines TRBV7-2 with TRBJ2-4; 11 bases match TRBD2. J was trimmed by 3 bases and V by 5 bases; bases with no gene match: 6. This CDR3 is built from 16 residues. The germline V gene encodes CDR1 SGHTA and CDR2 FQGNSA. The CDR3 protein is CASSPKTSGDKNIQYF. CDR3 coding DNA: TGTGCCAGCAGCCCCAAGACTAGCGGGGACAAAAACATTCAGTACTTC.